The present T cell receptor (beta chain) was sequenced within a study of blood T cell repertoires in COVID-19. At the level of the study: From T cells, B-cell-depleted T cells, or PBMCs came the material, which was cDNA or gDNA.

Repertoires were generated with immunoSEQ multiplex PCR, while TCRdb's copy carries only in-frame clones and drops some. The sample contains over 200,000 clones, under 90% of which appear only once. J lost 0 bases, V lost 10 bases, and 13 bases had no gene match. CDR1 and CDR2 (germline): SGHNT, YENEEA. CDR3 size: 17 residues. This receptor was obtained from a man in his fifties or sixties who had recovered from COVID-19. The gene calls are TRBV11-3 and TRBJ1-4; 8 bases align to TRBD1. The specimen sequenced was PBMCs or T cells enriched from blood (not recorded which). The CDR3 loop is CAIRKPDRVTTNEKLFF. In DNA, the CDR3 is TGTGCCATCCGAAAACCGGACAGGGTCACAACTAATGAAAAACTGTTTTTT.